One and the same sample provided the 16 T cell receptor beta chains below, sequenced in a study of blood T cells in healthy people across ages. A sample-barcoded 5' primer and a J-beta primer mix were used in a second PCR of about 7 to 11 cycles. TCRdb analysed the 5' RACE reads with MiXCR anew, one entry per CDR3 protein. The table records 650,000 to 1,000,000 distinct CDR3 sequences, about 45% of them present only once. The sequencing sample was made of blood. The source of these receptors is an elderly man in good health.

On this clonotype: One end of the junction does not line up with germline, which may come from a read error. The chain has TRBV29-1 and TRBJ1-1; the D gene is possibly TRBD1 (6 bases). The CDR3 extends over 13 amino acids. Germline CDR1 SQVTM, CDR2 ANQGSEA. CDR3 region: CSARTGFNTDAFF. The CDR3, as DNA: TGCAGCGCCCGCACAGGGTTCAACACTGACGCTTTCTTT.

The chain has TRBV5-5 and TRBJ2-1; 8 bases match TRBD1. CDR3 length: 17 residues. The germline V gene encodes CDR1 SGHKS and CDR2 YYEKEE (reference sequence). The ends lost 4 bases at V and 6 bases at J; junction bases unmatched: 15. CDR3: CASSLNSPGQASNEQFF. CDR3 in DNA: TGTGCCAGCAGCCTCAACAGTCCGGGACAGGCAAGCAATGAGCAGTTCTTC.

Turning to this clonotype: A junction boundary mismatches the germline segment, possibly from a read error. V and J are TRBV20-1 and TRBJ1-6; 9 nucleotides agree with TRBD1. The length of the CDR3 is 15 residues. Germline V gene lookup returns CDR1 DFQATT and CDR2 SNEGSKA (reference sequence). The CDR3 loop reads CSARGPGQGFAPPHF. CDR3 DNA sequence: TGCAGTGCTAGAGGACCGGGACAGGGTTTCGCACCCCCCCACTTT.

The rearrangement uses TRBV7-8 and TRBJ2-5; possibly TRBD2 for D (5 bases). This CDR3 spans 11 amino acids. Trimming removed 5 bases at V and 11 bases at J, with 12 bases between. The germline CDR1 and CDR2 sequences are SGHVS and FQNEAQ. The CDR3 reads CASSELGEQYF. CDR3 nucleotides: TGTGCCAGCAGCGAACTAGGTGAGCAGTACTTC.

This clonotype was recorded many times. The chain uses TRBV9 and TRBJ2-3; tentatively, D is TRBD2 (5 bases). The CDR3 is made up of 14 amino acids. Trimming took off 0 bases at V and 4 bases at J, with 9 bases between the two ends. The germline CDR1 and CDR2 sequences are SGDLS and YYNGEE. Here the CDR3 reads CASSVGLEADTQYF. The CDR3 region has the DNA TGTGCCAGCAGCGTAGGGCTGGAGGCAGATACGCAGTATTTT.

The rearrangement uses TRBV7-2 and TRBJ2-7; 9 bases fit TRBD2. V was clipped by 6 bases and J by 4 bases; unmatched bases: 1. Germline CDR1 and CDR2: SGHTA and FQGNSA. The length of the CDR3 is 12 residues. CDR3 protein: CASRLAGYEQYF. In DNA, the CDR3 is TGTGCCAGCAGGCTAGCGGGGTACGAGCAGTACTTC.

There are a few counts of this clonotype. This chain links TRBV7-2 with TRBJ2-1; D ambiguous. Germline assignment: CDR1 SGHTA and CDR2 FQGNSA. This CDR3 has 12 amino acids. The ends were cut back, 1 base at V and 12 bases at J, with 10 bases in the middle. The CDR3 loop reads CASSLGSPVQFF. In nucleotides, the CDR3 is TGTGCCAGCAGCTTAGGTAGTCCCGTGCAGTTCTTC.

This chain connects TRBV7-9 to TRBJ2-7; 7 bases fit TRBD1. The CDR3 is 16 amino acids. V shed 5 bases, J shed 5 bases, and the junction held 15 bases outside the gene matches. Germline V lookup: CDR1 SEHNR, CDR2 FQNEAQ (reference sequence). CDR3 sequence (DNA): TGTGCCAGCAGCCCCCCATTTCGACAGGGTTTACACGAGCAGTACTTC. It yields the protein CASSPPFRQGLHEQYF. The full variable domain, completed using reference TRBV7-9 and TRBJ2-7, is DTGVSQNPRHKITKRGQNVTFRCDPISEHNRLYWYRQTLGQGPEFLTYFQNEAQLEKSRLLSDRFSAERPKGSFSTLEIQRTEQGDSAMYLCASSPPFRQGLHEQYFGPGTRLTVT.

This chain links TRBV7-9 with TRBJ2-7, with a possible D match to TRBD1 (6 bases). The J call is doubtful: the DNA matches TRBJ2-5 better. Germline CDR1 SEHNR, CDR2 FQNEAQ (reference sequence). The CDR3 covers 13 residues. The CDR3 nucleotides read TGTGCCAGCAGCCCGGACAGACGAGAGACCCAGTACTTC. Protein sequence: CASSPDRRETQYF.

This clonotype was seen at least ten times. This chain uses TRBV9 with TRBJ2-1; TRBD2 agrees at 11 bases. The trim removed 0 bases at V and 10 bases at J, leaving 18 bases unmatched. This CDR3 is built from 19 residues. The germline V gene has CDR1 SGDLS and CDR2 YYNGEE. CDR3 sequence reads: CASSVAITSGSTGLREQFF. The CDR3 nucleotides are TGTGCCAGCAGCGTAGCCATAACTAGCGGGAGTACGGGGTTACGGGAGCAGTTCTTC.

The V gene is TRBV29-1, the J gene TRBJ2-7; D ambiguous. The ends were cut back, 2 bases at V and 2 bases at J, with 10 bases in the middle. Germline CDR1 reads SQVTM; CDR2 reads ANQGSEA. The CDR3 is 13 amino acids. The CDR3 DNA reads TGCAGCGTTGAATTCGCGGCAACCTACGAGCAGTACTTC. This codes for CSVEFAATYEQYF.

This CDR3 is CASSSSRGTYYEKLFF. For the CDR3, the DNA is TGTGCCAGCAGCTCCTCAAGGGGGACCTACTATGAAAAACTGTTTTTT. This chain uses TRBV7-2 with TRBJ1-4; the D gene is possibly TRBD1 (6 bases). From germline, CDR1 is SGHTA and CDR2 FQGNSA. The V end lost 4 bases, the J end lost 6 bases, and 18 bases lay between the germline ends. The CDR3 totals 16 residues. Using reference TRBV7-2 and TRBJ1-4 for the parts outside the CDR3, the full variable domain is GAGVSQSPSNKVTEKGKDVELRCDPISGHTALYWYRQSLGQGLEFLIYFQGNSAPDKSGLPSDRFSAERTGGSVSTLTIQRTQQEDSAVYLCASSSSRGTYYEKLFFGSGTQLSVL.

This clonotype was observed many times. The chain recombines TRBV20-1 with TRBJ1-6; 9 positions match TRBD1. V lost 2 bases, J lost 7 bases, and 9 bases stayed unmatched. Germline assignment: CDR1 DFQATT and CDR2 SNEGSKA (reference sequence). This CDR3 region has 16 residues. The CDR3 reads CSARRDRAGVNSPLHF. The CDR3 coding sequence is TGCAGTGCTAGAAGGGACAGGGCCGGAGTGAATTCACCCCTCCACTTT.

V is TRBV29-1 and J is TRBJ1-1; D uncertain. CDR1 is SQVTM and CDR2 is ANQGSEA in the germline V gene. The length of the CDR3 is 15 residues. Deletions cut 5 bases from V and 0 bases from J, with 16 bases between. This chain's CDR3 is CSVNGRGSMNTEAFF. The CDR3, as DNA: TGCAGCGTTAACGGTCGTGGGAGTATGAACACTGAAGCTTTCTTT.

This clonotype showed up just a few times. The chain uses TRBV12-3 or TRBV12-4 and TRBJ2-3; TRBD2 matches 13 bases. This CDR3 has 15 amino acids. The V segment lost 4 bases and the J segment 5 bases; nucleotides outside the gene matches: 3. The CDR3 protein is CASSYTSGGGDTQYF. CDR3 coding DNA: TGTGCCAGCAGTTACACTAGCGGGGGGGGAGATACGCAGTATTTT.

The chain combines TRBV6-5 with TRBJ2-3; D possibly corresponds to TRBD1 (6 bases). This CDR3 spans 14 amino acids. The germline V gene encodes CDR1 MNHEY and CDR2 SVGAGI. V lost 6 bases to trimming and J lost 5 bases, with 15 bases between them. Written as DNA, the CDR3 is TGTGCCAGCAGACTACAGGGTTCAGGAGATACGCAGTATTTT. This sequence encodes CASRLQGSGDTQYF.